This T cell receptor (beta chain) was observed in a study of regulatory T cells in long-lasting Graves disease. Across the whole study: For a period under 3 months, newly diagnosed Graves' patients had taken antithyroid drugs.

Indicated time point: newly diagnosed GD, antithyroid drugs for less than 3 months. Scientists built the TCR library using RNA that was extracted from PBMCs. In this sample, this clonotype turned up many times. Its target is unknown. Arm-PCR of CDR3 regions and iRepertoire HTBI primers were the basis on which TCR beta libraries were built. TCRdb called the multiplex PCR reads again in MiXCR, with one record for every CDR3 protein. The table shows approximately 350,000 distinct CDR3 sequences, with around 11% occurring only once. The germline CDR1 and CDR2 sequences are LNHDA and SQIVND (reference sequence). The CDR3 is made up of 13 amino acids. V lost 9 bases and J lost 5; bases outside the gene matches: 6. Study-level findings and limits: Clonotypes that were public and shared totalled approximately 3,000 in persistent patients versus over 800 in new patients.

These same records also appear under a second study, on T cells in Graves' hyperthyroidism and ophthalmopathy.

The source material was peripheral blood mononuclear cells (PBMCs), sampled at new diagnosis, from a patient treated with antithyroid drugs. This receptor was identified in a woman between 18 and 29 years old with Graves disease. The V and J genes are TRBV19 and TRBJ1-1; 10 nucleotides match TRBD1. CDR3 loop: CASRRTGGTEAFF. The CDR3 DNA reads as TGTGCCAGCAGACGGACAGGGGGAACTGAAGCTTTCTTT.